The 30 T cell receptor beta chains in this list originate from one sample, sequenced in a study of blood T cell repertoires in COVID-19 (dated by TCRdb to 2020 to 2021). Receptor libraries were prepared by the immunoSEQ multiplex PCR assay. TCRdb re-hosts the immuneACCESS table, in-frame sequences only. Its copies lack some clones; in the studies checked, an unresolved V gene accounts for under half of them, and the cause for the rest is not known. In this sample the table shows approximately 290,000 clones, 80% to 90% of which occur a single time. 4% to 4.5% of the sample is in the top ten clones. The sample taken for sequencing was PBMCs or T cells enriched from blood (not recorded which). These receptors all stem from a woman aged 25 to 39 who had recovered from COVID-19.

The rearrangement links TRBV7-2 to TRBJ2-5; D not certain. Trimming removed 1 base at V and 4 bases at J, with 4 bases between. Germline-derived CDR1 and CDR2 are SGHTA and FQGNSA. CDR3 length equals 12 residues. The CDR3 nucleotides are TGTGCCAGCAGCTTAGTAGCAGAGACCCAGTACTTC. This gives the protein CASSLVAETQYF.

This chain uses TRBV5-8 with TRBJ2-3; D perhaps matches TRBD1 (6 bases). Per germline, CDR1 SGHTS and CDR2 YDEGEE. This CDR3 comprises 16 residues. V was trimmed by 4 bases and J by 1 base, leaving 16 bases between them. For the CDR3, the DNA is TGTGCCAGCAGCACCAACCGGGACATGGGCACAGATACGCAGTATTTT. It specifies CASSTNRDMGTDTQYF.

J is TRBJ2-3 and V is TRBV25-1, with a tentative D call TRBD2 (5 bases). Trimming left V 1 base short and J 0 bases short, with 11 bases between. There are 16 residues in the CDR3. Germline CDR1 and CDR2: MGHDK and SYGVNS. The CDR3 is CASSELSGPSTDTQYF. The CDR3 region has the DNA TGTGCCAGCAGTGAATTGAGCGGCCCTAGCACAGATACGCAGTATTTT.

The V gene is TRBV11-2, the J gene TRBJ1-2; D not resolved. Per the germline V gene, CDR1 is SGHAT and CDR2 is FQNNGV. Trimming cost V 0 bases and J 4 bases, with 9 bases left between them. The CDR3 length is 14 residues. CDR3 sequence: CASSLEGSFYGYTF. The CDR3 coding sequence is TGTGCCAGCAGCTTAGAGGGCTCCTTCTATGGCTACACCTTC.

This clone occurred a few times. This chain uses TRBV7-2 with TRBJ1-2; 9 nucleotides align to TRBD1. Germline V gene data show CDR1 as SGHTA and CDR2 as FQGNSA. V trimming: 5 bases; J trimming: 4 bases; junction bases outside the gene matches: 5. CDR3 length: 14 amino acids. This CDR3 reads CASSPDRGGYGYTF. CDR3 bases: TGTGCCAGCAGCCCGGACAGGGGCGGCTATGGCTACACCTTC.

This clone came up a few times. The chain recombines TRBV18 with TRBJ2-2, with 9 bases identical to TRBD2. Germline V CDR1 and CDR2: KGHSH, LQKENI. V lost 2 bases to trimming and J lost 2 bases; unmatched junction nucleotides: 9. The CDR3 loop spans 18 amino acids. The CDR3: CASSPVSSGGINTGELFF. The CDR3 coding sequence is TGTGCCAGCTCACCAGTTTCAAGCGGGGGGATAAACACCGGGGAGCTGTTTTTT.

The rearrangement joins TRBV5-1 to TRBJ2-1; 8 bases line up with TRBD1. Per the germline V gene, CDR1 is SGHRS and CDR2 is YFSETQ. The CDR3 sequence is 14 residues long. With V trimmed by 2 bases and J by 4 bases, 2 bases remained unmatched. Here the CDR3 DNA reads TGCGCCAGCAGCTTACAGGGGGAATACAATGAGCAGTTCTTC. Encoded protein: CASSLQGEYNEQFF.

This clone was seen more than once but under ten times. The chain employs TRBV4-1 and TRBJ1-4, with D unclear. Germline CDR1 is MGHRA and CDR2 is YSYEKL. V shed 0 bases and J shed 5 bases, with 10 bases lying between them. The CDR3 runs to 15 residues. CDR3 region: CASSQDPAVNEKLFF. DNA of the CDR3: TGCGCCAGCAGCCAAGATCCGGCGGTGAATGAAAAACTGTTTTTT.

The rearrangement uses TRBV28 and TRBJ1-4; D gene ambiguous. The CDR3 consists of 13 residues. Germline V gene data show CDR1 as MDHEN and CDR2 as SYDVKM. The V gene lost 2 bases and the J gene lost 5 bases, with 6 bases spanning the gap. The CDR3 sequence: CASSLRANEKLFF. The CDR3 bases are TGTGCCAGCAGTTTACGAGCGAATGAAAAACTGTTTTTT.

The CDR3 nucleotides read TGTGCCAGCAGACAGATCTCAGGGGCCTCTGGAAACACCATATATTTT. Protein: CASRQISGASGNTIYF. This chain uses TRBV2 with TRBJ1-3, with a tentative D call TRBD1 (6 bases). Germline CDR1 SNHLY, CDR2 FYNNEI. This CDR3 is built from 16 residues. V was cut by 6 bases and J by 0 bases, with 15 bases left in between.

The CDR3 loop reads CASSRTGTQNTEAFF. The CDR3 coding sequence is TGTGCCAGCAGTCGCACCGGGACACAGAACACTGAAGCTTTCTTT. V gene TRBV6-5 combines with J gene TRBJ1-1; tentatively, D is TRBD1 (6 bases). Trimming pared 5 bases from V and 1 base from J, leaving 14 bases between. Germline CDR1 reads MNHEY; CDR2 reads SVGAGI. The CDR3 runs to 15 residues.

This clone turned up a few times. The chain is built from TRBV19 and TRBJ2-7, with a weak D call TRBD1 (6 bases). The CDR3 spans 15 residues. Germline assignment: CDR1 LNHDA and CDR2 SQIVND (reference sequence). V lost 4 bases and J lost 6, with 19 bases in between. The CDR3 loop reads CASSRGGTVGSEQYF. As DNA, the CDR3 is TGTGCCAGTAGTAGAGGGGGAACAGTGGGGAGCGAGCAGTACTTC.

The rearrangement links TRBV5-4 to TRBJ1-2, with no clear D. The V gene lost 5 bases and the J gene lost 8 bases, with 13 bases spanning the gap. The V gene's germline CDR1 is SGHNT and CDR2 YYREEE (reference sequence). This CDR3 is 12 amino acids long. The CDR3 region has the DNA TGTGCCAGCAGGGTCATCGGGAGGGGCTACACCTTC. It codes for CASRVIGRGYTF.

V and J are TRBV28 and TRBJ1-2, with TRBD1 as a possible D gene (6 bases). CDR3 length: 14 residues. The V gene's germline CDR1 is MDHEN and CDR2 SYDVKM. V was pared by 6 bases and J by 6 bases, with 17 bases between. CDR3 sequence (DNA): TGTGCCAGCAGAACTACAGGGCGCCGCGATGGCTACACCTTC. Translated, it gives CASRTTGRRDGYTF.

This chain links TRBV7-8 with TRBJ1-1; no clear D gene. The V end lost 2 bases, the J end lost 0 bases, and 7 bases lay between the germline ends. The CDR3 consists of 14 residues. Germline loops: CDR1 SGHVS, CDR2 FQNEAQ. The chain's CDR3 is CASSLTGMNTEAFF. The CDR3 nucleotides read TGTGCCAGCAGCTTAACGGGTATGAACACTGAAGCTTTCTTT.

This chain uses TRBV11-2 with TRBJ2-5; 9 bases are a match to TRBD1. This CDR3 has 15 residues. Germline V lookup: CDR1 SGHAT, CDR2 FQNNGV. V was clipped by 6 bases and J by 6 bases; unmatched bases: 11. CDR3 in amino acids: CASSLYRGRLQTQYF. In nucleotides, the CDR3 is TGTGCCAGCAGTCTCTACAGGGGGCGCTTGCAGACCCAGTACTTC.

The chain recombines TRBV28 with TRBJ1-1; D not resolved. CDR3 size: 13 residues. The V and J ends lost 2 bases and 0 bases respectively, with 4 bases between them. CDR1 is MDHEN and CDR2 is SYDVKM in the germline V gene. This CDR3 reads CASSLKLNTEAFF. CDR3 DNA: TGTGCCAGCAGTTTAAAGCTGAACACTGAAGCTTTCTTT.

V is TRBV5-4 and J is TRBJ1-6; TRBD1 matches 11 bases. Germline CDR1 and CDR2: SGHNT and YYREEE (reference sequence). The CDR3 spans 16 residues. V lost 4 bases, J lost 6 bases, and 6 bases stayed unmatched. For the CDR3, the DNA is TGTGCCAGCAGCCCGGACAGGGGGCAGAGTAATTCACCCCTCCACTTT. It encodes CASSPDRGQSNSPLHF. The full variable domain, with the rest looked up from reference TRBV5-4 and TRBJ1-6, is ETGVTQSPTHLIKTRGQQVTLRCSSQSGHNTVSWYQQALGQGPQFIFQYYREEENGRGNFPPRFSGLQFPNYSSELNVNALELDDSALYLCASSPDRGQSNSPLHFGNGTRLTVT.

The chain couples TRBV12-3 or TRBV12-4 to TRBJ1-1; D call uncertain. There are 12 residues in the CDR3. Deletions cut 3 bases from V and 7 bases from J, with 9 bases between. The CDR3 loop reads CASSLVGREAFF. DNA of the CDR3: TGTGCCAGCAGTTTGGTTGGCCGTGAAGCTTTCTTT.

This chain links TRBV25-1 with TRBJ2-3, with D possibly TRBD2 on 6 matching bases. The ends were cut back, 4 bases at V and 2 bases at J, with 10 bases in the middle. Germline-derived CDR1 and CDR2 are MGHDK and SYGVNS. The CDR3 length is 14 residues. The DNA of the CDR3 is TGTGCCAGCAGTGTCACTAGCCCCACAGATACGCAGTATTTT. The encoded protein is CASSVTSPTDTQYF. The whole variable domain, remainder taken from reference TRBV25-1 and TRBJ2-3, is EADIYQTPRYLVIGTGKKITLECSQTMGHDKMYWYQQDPGMELHLIHYSYGVNSTEKGDLSSESTVSRIRTEHFPLTLESARPSHTSQYLCASSVTSPTDTQYFGPGTRLTVL.

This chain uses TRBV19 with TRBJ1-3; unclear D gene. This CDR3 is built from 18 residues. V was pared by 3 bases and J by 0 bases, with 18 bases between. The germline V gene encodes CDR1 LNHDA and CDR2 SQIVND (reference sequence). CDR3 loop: CASSIGWREYVSGNTIYF. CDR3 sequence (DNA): TGTGCCAGTAGTATTGGTTGGAGGGAATACGTCTCTGGAAACACCATATATTTT.

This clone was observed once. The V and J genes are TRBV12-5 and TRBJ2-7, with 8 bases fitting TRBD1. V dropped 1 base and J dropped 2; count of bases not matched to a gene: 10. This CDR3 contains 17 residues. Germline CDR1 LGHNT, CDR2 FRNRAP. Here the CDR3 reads CASGLETPGGEAYEQYF. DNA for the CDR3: TGTGCTAGTGGTTTGGAAACCCCAGGGGGCGAGGCCTACGAGCAGTACTTC.

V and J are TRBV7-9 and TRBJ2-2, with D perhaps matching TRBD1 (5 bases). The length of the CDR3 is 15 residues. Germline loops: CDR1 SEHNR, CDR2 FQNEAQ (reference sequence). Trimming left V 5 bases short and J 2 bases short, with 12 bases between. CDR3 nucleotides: TGTGCCAGCAGCCCCCGCAGGGCTAACACCGGGGAGCTGTTTTTT. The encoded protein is CASSPRRANTGELFF.

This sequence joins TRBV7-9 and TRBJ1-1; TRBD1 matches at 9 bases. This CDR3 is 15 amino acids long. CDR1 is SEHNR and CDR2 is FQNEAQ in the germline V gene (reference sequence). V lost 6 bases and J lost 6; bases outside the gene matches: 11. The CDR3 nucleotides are TGTGCCAGCAGTCACGGCCGGGACAGGGTTTCTGAAGCTTTCTTT. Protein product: CASSHGRDRVSEAFF.

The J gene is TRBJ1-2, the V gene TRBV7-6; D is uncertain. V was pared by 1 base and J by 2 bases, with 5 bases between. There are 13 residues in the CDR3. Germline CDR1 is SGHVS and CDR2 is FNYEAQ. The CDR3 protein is CASSLDTNYGYTF. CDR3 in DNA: TGTGCCAGCAGCTTAGACACGAACTATGGCTACACCTTC.

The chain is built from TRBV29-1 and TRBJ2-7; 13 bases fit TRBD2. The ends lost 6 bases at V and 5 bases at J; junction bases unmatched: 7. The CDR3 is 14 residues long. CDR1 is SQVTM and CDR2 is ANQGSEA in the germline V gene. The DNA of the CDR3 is TGCAGCGTCGGAACCGGGACTAGCGGGAACGAGCAGTACTTC. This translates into CSVGTGTSGNEQYF.

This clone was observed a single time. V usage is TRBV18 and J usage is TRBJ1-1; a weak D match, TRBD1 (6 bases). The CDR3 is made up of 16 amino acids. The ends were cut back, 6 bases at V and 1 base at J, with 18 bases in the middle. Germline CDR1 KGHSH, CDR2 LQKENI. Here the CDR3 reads CASSPSQGLGNTEAFF. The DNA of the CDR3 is TGTGCCAGCTCGCCTAGTCAGGGGCTGGGGAACACTGAAGCTTTCTTT.

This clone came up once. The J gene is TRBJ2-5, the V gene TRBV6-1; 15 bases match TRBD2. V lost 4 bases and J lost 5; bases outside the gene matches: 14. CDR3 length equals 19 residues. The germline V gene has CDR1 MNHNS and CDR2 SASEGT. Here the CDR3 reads CASSAVPAGLAGGRETQYF. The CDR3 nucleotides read TGTGCCAGCAGTGCAGTCCCGGCCGGACTAGCGGGAGGGCGGGAGACCCAGTACTTC.

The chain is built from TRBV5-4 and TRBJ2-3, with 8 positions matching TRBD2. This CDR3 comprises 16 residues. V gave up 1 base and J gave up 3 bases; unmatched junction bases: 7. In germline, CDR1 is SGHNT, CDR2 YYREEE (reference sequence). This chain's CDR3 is CASSLRGGYGTDTQYF. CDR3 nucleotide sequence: TGTGCCAGCAGCTTGCGCGGGGGGTACGGTACAGATACGCAGTATTTT.

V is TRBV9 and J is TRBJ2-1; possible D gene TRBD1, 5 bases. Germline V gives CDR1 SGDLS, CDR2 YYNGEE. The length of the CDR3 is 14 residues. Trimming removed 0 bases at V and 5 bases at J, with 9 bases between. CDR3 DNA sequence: TGTGCCAGCAGCGTAGCCGAGACAGACAATGAGCAGTTCTTC. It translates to CASSVAETDNEQFF.